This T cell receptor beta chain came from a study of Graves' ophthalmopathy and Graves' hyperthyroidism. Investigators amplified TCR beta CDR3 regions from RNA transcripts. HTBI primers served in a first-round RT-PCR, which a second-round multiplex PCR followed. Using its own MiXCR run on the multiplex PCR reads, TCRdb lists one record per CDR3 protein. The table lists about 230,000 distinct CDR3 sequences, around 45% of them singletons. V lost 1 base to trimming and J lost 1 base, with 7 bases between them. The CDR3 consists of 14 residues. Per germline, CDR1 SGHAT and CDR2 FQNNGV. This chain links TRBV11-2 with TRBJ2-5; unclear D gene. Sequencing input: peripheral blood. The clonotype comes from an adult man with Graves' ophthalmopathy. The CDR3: CASSLGRSQETQYF. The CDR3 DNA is TGTGCCAGCAGCTTAGGTCGTTCCCAAGAGACCCAGTACTTC.